This TCR beta chain was identified in a study of glioma-infiltrating T cells. CDR3 size: 19 residues. Germline V gene lookup returns CDR1 SGHTA and CDR2 FQGNSA. Trimming took 1 base from V and 3 from J, leaving 23 bases between them. The iRepertoire nested amplicon-rescue multiplex PCR amplified TCR alpha and beta CDR3s from RNA. One entry per CDR3 protein results from TCRdb running MiXCR on the multiplex PCR reads. This sample carries over 100,000 distinct CDR3 sequences, about 25% of them seen once, and the ten largest clones take approximately 35%. This clonotype was sampled from a human donor with low-grade glioma or glioblastoma, undergoing nonglioma brain surgery, or in good health (not recorded which). This chain links TRBV7-2 with TRBJ2-3, with no clear D. The sequencing input was glioma tissue, nonneoplastic brain tissue, or PBMCs (not recorded which). The CDR3 here is CASSLGFSYRSRSTDTQYF. DNA of the CDR3: TGTGCCAGCAGCTTAGGATTCAGTTATCGGAGCAGGAGTACAGATACGCAGTATTTT. Based on the CDR3 plus reference TRBV7-2 and TRBJ2-3, the full variable domain is GAGVSQSPSNKVTEKGKDVELRCDPISGHTALYWYRQSLGQGLEFLIYFQGNSAPDKSGLPSDRFSAERTGGSVSTLTIQRTQQEDSAVYLCASSLGFSYRSRSTDTQYFGPGTRLTVL.